These 22 T cell receptor beta chains came from one sample sequenced in a study of T cell responses to AZD1222 COVID-19 vaccine. The method was immunoSEQ multiplex PCR; TCRdb's version includes in-frame clones alone and lacks a portion of them. The sample gives 120,000 or so clones, around 90% of which show up once; roughly 4.2% is in the top ten. Sequenced here: peripheral blood, sampled 28 days after the second dose of the MenACWY control vaccine. The receptors derive from an adult who received the MenACWY meningococcal vaccine as a control.

J is TRBJ2-7 and V is TRBV5-6; D is unresolved. Trimming shortened V by 4 bases and J by 1 base, and 24 bases separated the two germline ends. Germline lookup yields CDR1 SGHDT and CDR2 YYEEEE. The CDR3 is made up of 18 amino acids. Here the CDR3 DNA reads TGTGCCAGCAGCCCAGCAGCCTTCCGTACGTCATGGTCCTACGAGCAGTACTTC. Its protein product is CASSPAAFRTSWSYEQYF.

The V gene is TRBV2, the J gene TRBJ1-2; D is ambiguous. V was clipped by 4 bases and J by 2 bases, with 11 bases between them. Germline lookup yields CDR1 SNHLY and CDR2 FYNNEI. CDR3 size: 14 residues. The CDR3 reads CASSAQIENYGYTF. The CDR3 DNA follows: TGTGCCAGCAGTGCCCAGATAGAAAACTATGGCTACACCTTC.

This chain connects TRBV28 to TRBJ1-4; the D gene is possibly TRBD1 (6 bases). The V end lost 3 bases, the J end lost 4 bases, and 15 bases lay between the germline ends. The CDR3 extends over 16 amino acids. Germline-derived CDR1 and CDR2 are MDHEN and SYDVKM. CDR3 bases: TGTGCCAGCAGTTTGGGGGGGGGCGGCGGTAATGAAAAACTGTTTTTT. It encodes CASSLGGGGGNEKLFF.

V and J are TRBV28 and TRBJ1-2, with 7 bases fitting TRBD1. Trimming at V came to 6 bases and at J to 8 bases, leaving 3 bases not matched to a gene. The germline CDR1 and CDR2 sequences are MDHEN and SYDVKM. CDR3 length: 11 residues. This chain's CDR3 is CASRPDRGYTF. In DNA, the CDR3 is TGTGCCAGCAGGCCGGACAGGGGCTACACCTTC.

J is TRBJ1-1 and V is TRBV2; D is unresolved. The length of the CDR3 is 14 residues. Between the trimmed V and J ends, which lost 3 bases and 4 bases, there was a span of 12 bases. CDR1 and CDR2 from the germline V gene are SNHLY and FYNNEI. In DNA form, the CDR3 reads TGTGCCAGCAGTGACAACCCCGAAGGCACTGAAGCTTTCTTT. Its protein is CASSDNPEGTEAFF.

The gene calls are TRBV29-1 and TRBJ2-5; 7 positions agree with TRBD1. This CDR3 is built from 17 residues. Germline CDR1 is SQVTM and CDR2 is ANQGSEA. With 4 bases clipped from V and 5 bases from J, the junction kept 19 bases outside the gene matches. CDR3 amino acids: CSVAQGPHNTGLETQYF. In DNA, the CDR3 is TGCAGCGTTGCACAGGGGCCTCACAATACGGGGTTGGAGACCCAGTACTTC.

The V and J genes are TRBV28 and TRBJ2-3; TRBD2 aligns across 14 bases. The CDR3 has 16 residues. Germline-derived CDR1 and CDR2 are MDHEN and SYDVKM. With 5 bases clipped from V and 6 bases from J, the junction kept 7 bases outside the gene matches. This CDR3 is CASSTTSGGAWDTQYF. For the CDR3, the DNA is TGTGCCAGCAGTACGACTAGCGGGGGGGCCTGGGATACGCAGTATTTT.

The chain employs TRBV28 and TRBJ2-7; perhaps D is TRBD1 or TRBD2 (5 bases each). The CDR3 consists of 12 residues. The germline V and J ends were trimmed by 2 bases and 7 bases, with 9 bases remaining between them. Per germline, CDR1 MDHEN and CDR2 SYDVKM. DNA for the CDR3: TGTGCCAGCAGTTTAAATTGGGGGGAGCAGTACGTC. This translates into CASSLNWGEQYV.

About this clone itself: This CDR3 is also generated by other DNA sequences in the sample. The chain has TRBV9 and TRBJ1-1, with D possibly being TRBD1 (6 bases). Germline loops: CDR1 SGDLS, CDR2 YYNGEE. The CDR3 sequence is 14 residues long. V was pared by 2 bases and J by 0 bases, with 8 bases between. The CDR3 loop is CASSVGGMNTEAFF. The CDR3 coding sequence is TGTGCCAGCAGCGTGGGGGGCATGAACACTGAAGCTTTCTTT.

Comment on this clone: One junction end does not reproduce the germline sequence, and a read error may be involved. The chain has TRBV7-2 and TRBJ2-1; D gene uncertain. This CDR3 spans 17 amino acids. Per the germline V gene, CDR1 is SGHTA and CDR2 is FQGNSA. The CDR3 protein is CASSLLGWGSFYNEQFF. CDR3 nucleotides: TGTGCCAGCAGCTTACTGGGTTGGGGAAGCTTCTACAATGAACAGTTCTTC.

The rearrangement links TRBV6-2 or TRBV6-3 to TRBJ2-7; TRBD2 agrees at 9 bases. Germline CDR1 and CDR2: MNHEY and SVGEGT. V trimming: 5 bases; J trimming: 2 bases; junction bases outside the gene matches: 4. The CDR3 has 14 residues. This CDR3 is CASSRTSEAYEQYF. The DNA for the CDR3 is TGTGCCAGCAGTCGGACTAGCGAGGCCTACGAGCAGTACTTC.

This clone appeared once. CDR3 nucleotides: TGTGCCAGCAGCTTATCGGACAGTTCTAACTATGGCTACACCTTC. Translating it yields CASSLSDSSNYGYTF. The V gene is TRBV7-2, the J gene TRBJ1-2; a possible D gene is TRBD1 (6 bases). Germline V gene data show CDR1 as SGHTA and CDR2 as FQGNSA. V was trimmed by 2 bases and J by 0 bases, leaving 10 bases between them. The CDR3 totals 15 residues.

This clone was detected only once. The gene calls are TRBV5-1 and TRBJ2-2; 7 positions match TRBD2. Trimming removed 0 bases from V and 6 bases from J; junction bases left unmatched: 8. The CDR3 is 16 amino acids. The germline V gene has CDR1 SGHRS and CDR2 YFSETQ. CDR3 in amino acids: CASSLGILAVAGELFF. In DNA form, the CDR3 reads TGCGCCAGCAGCTTGGGTATCCTAGCGGTGGCCGGGGAGCTGTTTTTT.

This clone has a single count. This CDR3 reads CASSFFSASGTYNEQFF. The CDR3 DNA reads TGTGCCAGCAGCTTTTTCTCGGCTAGCGGGACCTACAATGAGCAGTTCTTC. The J gene is TRBJ2-1, the V gene TRBV5-4; TRBD2 matches 9 bases. This CDR3 has 17 amino acids. The V gene's germline CDR1 is SGHNT and CDR2 YYREEE (reference sequence). The junction had 8 bases not matched to a gene; V was cut back by 2 bases and J by 2 bases.

This chain connects TRBV29-1 to TRBJ2-2, with TRBD1 matching 8 bases. This CDR3 is 13 amino acids long. Germline CDR1 reads SQVTM; CDR2 reads ANQGSEA. The J segment lost 7 bases and the V segment lost 7 bases, leaving 8 bases of the junction unmatched. The CDR3, as DNA: TGCAGCGCGGAGACAGGGGAGTACGGGGAGCTGTTTTTT. It is translated as CSAETGEYGELFF.

The chain couples TRBV21-1 to TRBJ2-7; the tabulated D call, TRBD2, remains unverified against the DNA. TRBV21-1 is a recognized pseudogene. The CDR3 consists of 15 residues. CDR3 residues: CASSKPTSGCAEQYV. In nucleotides, the CDR3 is TGTGCCAGCAGCAAACCGACTAGCGGCTGCGCCGAGCAGTACGTC.

The V gene is TRBV7-9, the J gene TRBJ2-2; a weak D match, TRBD2 (6 bases). The length of the CDR3 is 15 residues. In germline, CDR1 is SEHNR, CDR2 FQNEAQ (reference sequence). V dropped 5 bases and J dropped 4 bases, with 14 bases sitting between them. The chain's CDR3 is CASSRDGGRTGELFF. In DNA, the CDR3 is TGTGCCAGCAGCCGGGACGGGGGACGCACCGGGGAGCTGTTTTTT.

The chain combines TRBV18 with TRBJ2-7, with TRBD2 matching 10 bases. The junction had 10 bases not matched to a gene; V was cut back by 2 bases and J by 6 bases. Looked up from germline, CDR1 is KGHSH and CDR2 is LQKENI. The CDR3 length is 16 residues. This CDR3 is CASSPKSSSGSGEQYF. The CDR3 DNA reads TGTGCCAGCTCACCAAAGTCTTCTAGCGGGAGTGGCGAGCAGTACTTC. Complete variable domain (other parts from reference TRBV18 and TRBJ2-7): NAGVMQNPRHLVRRRGQEARLRCSPMKGHSHVYWYRQLPEEGLKFMVYLQKENIIDESGMPKERFSAEFPKEGPSILRIQQVVRGDSAAYFCASSPKSSSGSGEQYFGPGTRLTVT.

The J gene is TRBJ2-2, the V gene TRBV3-1 (or the pseudogene TRBV3-2); D is possibly TRBD1 or TRBD2 (5 bases each). CDR1 LGHDT and CDR2 YNNKEL come from the germline V gene (reference sequence). The CDR3 is made up of 13 amino acids. Trimming took off 4 bases at V and 6 bases at J, with 9 bases between the two ends. CDR3 nucleotides: TGTGCCAGCAGCCCAGGGAGTCCCGGGGAGCTGTTTTTT. Residues: CASSPGSPGELFF.

The rearrangement joins TRBV6-5 to TRBJ2-7; D is possibly TRBD2 (6 bases). CDR1 is MNHEY, CDR2 SVGAGI, per germline. Trimming cost V 7 bases and J 6 bases, with 22 bases left between them. CDR3 size: 15 residues. The CDR3 is CASNTGGGVLGEQYF. The DNA for the CDR3 is TGTGCCAGCAATACGGGCGGCGGGGTCCTCGGCGAGCAGTACTTC.

The chain carries TRBV7-9 and TRBJ2-7; D tentatively reads TRBD1 or TRBD2 (5 bases each). Trimming took off 6 bases at V and 7 bases at J, with 13 bases between the two ends. The CDR3 consists of 12 residues. CDR1 is SEHNR and CDR2 is FQNEAQ in the germline V gene (reference sequence). CDR3 sequence (DNA): TGTGCCAGCAGGGGGACCCCAGGGGAGCAGTACTTC. This encodes CASRGTPGEQYF.

The chain links TRBV18 to TRBJ2-7; D tentatively fits TRBD1 or TRBD2 (5 bases each). V was clipped by 3 bases and J by 3 bases, with 15 bases between them. The length of the CDR3 is 15 residues. Looked up from germline, CDR1 is KGHSH and CDR2 is LQKENI. The chain's CDR3 is CASSPGAADNYEQYV. CDR3 DNA sequence: TGTGCCAGCTCACCCGGGGCAGCGGACAACTACGAGCAGTACGTC.